This entry lists 27 T cell receptor beta chains sequenced from one sample in a study of regulatory T cells in long-lasting Graves disease. The sample's time point: newly diagnosed GD, antithyroid drugs for less than 3 months. Isolated PBMC RNA provided the starting material for the TCR library. HTBI primers from iRepertoire and Arm-PCR of CDR3 regions yielded the TCR beta libraries. Via MiXCR, TCRdb re-called the multiplex PCR reads, giving one row per CDR3 protein. The sample consists of hundreds of thousands of distinct CDR3 sequences, more than 10% of them appearing once. The same data also contributed to another study, on T cells in Graves' hyperthyroidism and ophthalmopathy.

The material sequenced was peripheral blood mononuclear cells (PBMCs), taken at new diagnosis, from a patient treated with antithyroid drugs. The receptors stem from a woman aged 25 to 45 with Graves disease.

The table lists this clonotype with a few counts. The V and J genes are TRBV7-3 and TRBJ2-2; unclear D gene. V lost 3 bases to trimming and J lost 6 bases, with 8 bases between them. The CDR3 has 13 amino acids. Germline CDR1 and CDR2: SGHTA and FQGTGA. CDR3 sequence (DNA): TGTGCCAGCAGCTTTCCCTATTCCGGGGAGCTGTTTTTT. Translated: CASSFPYSGELFF.

This chain links TRBV7-3 with TRBJ2-1, with 15 bases that match TRBD2. V dropped 4 bases and J dropped 6; count of bases not matched to a gene: 7. Per germline, CDR1 SGHTA and CDR2 FQGTGA. This CDR3 contains 17 residues. CDR3 amino acids: CASSSGLAGGRGNEQFF. The CDR3 region has the DNA TGTGCCAGCAGCTCCGGACTAGCGGGAGGGAGGGGCAATGAGCAGTTCTTC.

This clonotype was seen more than once but under ten times. This rearrangement joins TRBV5-4 to TRBJ1-2; maybe TRBD1 (5 bases). Germline V gene data show CDR1 as SGHNT and CDR2 as YYREEE (reference sequence). The CDR3 sequence is 16 residues long. Trimming stripped 2 bases from V and 3 bases from J, with 17 bases between. CDR3 bases: TGTGCCAGCAGCTTAGTTCTGGCAGGGTATCACTATGGCTACACCTTC. It encodes CASSLVLAGYHYGYTF.

This clonotype has at least ten counts. V is TRBV11-2 and J is TRBJ2-7; D remains ambiguous. V was clipped by 5 bases and J by 2 bases, with 13 bases between them. Germline CDR1 is SGHAT and CDR2 is FQNNGV. The CDR3 totals 14 residues. CDR3 in DNA: TGTGCCAGCAGCCTACAGTCCTCCGCCTACGAGCAGTACTTC. Protein sequence: CASSLQSSAYEQYF.

The rearrangement joins TRBV9 to TRBJ2-1; possible D gene TRBD2, 6 bases. The CDR3 is 15 residues long. The V and J ends lost 4 bases and 6 bases respectively, with 17 bases between them. The germline CDR1 and CDR2 sequences are SGDLS and YYNGEE. CDR3 coding DNA: TGTGCCAGCAGCAACCGGGACTGGCTCCTCAATGAGCAGTTCTTC. Translated: CASSNRDWLLNEQFF.

This clonotype was observed many times. The rearrangement uses TRBV30 and TRBJ1-1; D is ambiguous. Germline loops: CDR1 GTSNPN, CDR2 SVGIG (reference sequence). With 3 bases removed from V and 1 base from J, the gap between germline ends came to 9 bases. This CDR3 is 13 amino acids long. For the CDR3, the DNA is TGTGCCTGGAGGGTATCGGAGAACACTGAAGCTTTCTTT. This codes for CAWRVSENTEAFF. Drawing the rest from reference TRBV30 and TRBJ1-1, the complete variable domain is SQTIHQWPATLVQPVGSPLSLECTVEGTSNPNLYWYRQAAGRGLQLLFYSVGIGQISSEVPQNLSASRPQDRQFILSSKKLLLSDSGFYLCAWRVSENTEAFFGQGTRLTVV.

This clonotype was counted only a few times. The junction differs from germline at one of its ends, possibly a read error. The J gene is TRBJ2-5, the V gene TRBV12-3 or TRBV12-4; the D gene is possibly TRBD2 (5 bases). The CDR3 consists of 13 residues. Here the CDR3 DNA reads TGTGCCAGCAGTTTACGGAGGCAAGAGACCCAGCACTTC. This encodes CASSLRRQETQHF.

This chain links TRBV11-2 with TRBJ2-7; tentative D call: TRBD2 (6 bases). CDR3 length: 18 amino acids. Trimming removed 4 bases at V and 3 bases at J, with 25 bases between. CDR1 and CDR2 (germline): SGHAT, FQNNGV. Here the CDR3 reads CASSSIRQSRGINYEQYF. The CDR3 coding sequence is TGTGCCAGCAGCTCCATTCGACAGTCTCGGGGGATCAACTACGAGCAGTACTTC.

This clonotype has a count of ten or more. The genes are TRBV7-2 and TRBJ1-3; 7 nucleotides match TRBD1. Germline V gene sequence: CDR1 SGHTA, CDR2 FQGNSA. The CDR3 loop spans 15 amino acids. The V gene end was trimmed by 1 base and the J gene end by 8 bases; junction bases not matched to a gene: 8. This CDR3 is CASSLVKTGQHTIYF. For the CDR3, the DNA is TGTGCCAGCAGCTTAGTTAAGACAGGGCAACACACCATATATTTT.

This clonotype was counted ten times or more. The chain joins TRBV6-2 or TRBV6-3 to TRBJ2-2; possibly TRBD1 for D (6 bases). This CDR3 is 16 amino acids long. Germline CDR1 reads MNHEY; CDR2 reads SVGEGT. The V and J ends lost 7 bases and 1 base respectively, with 16 bases between them. CDR3 residues: CASTLSRGLNTGELFF. For the CDR3, the DNA is TGTGCCAGCACCCTGAGCAGGGGATTGAACACCGGGGAGCTGTTTTTT.

This chain uses TRBV12-3 or TRBV12-4 with TRBJ1-4, with D possibly being TRBD1 (6 bases). The germline V and J ends were trimmed by 6 bases and 3 bases, with 17 bases remaining between them. The CDR3 has 16 amino acids. CDR3 sequence: CASSPWGAQSNEKLFF. The CDR3 nucleotides read TGTGCCAGCAGCCCCTGGGGGGCGCAGTCTAATGAAAAACTGTTTTTT.

This clonotype was observed many times. V and J are TRBV12-3 or TRBV12-4 and TRBJ2-3; 12 bases line up with TRBD2. This CDR3 contains 16 residues. J was trimmed by 4 bases and V by 4 bases; bases with no gene match: 6. The CDR3 is CASSSLLAGGADTQYF. CDR3 coding DNA: TGTGCCAGCAGTTCCCTACTAGCGGGAGGCGCAGATACGCAGTATTTT.

The chain links TRBV13 to TRBJ1-2, with a tentative D call TRBD1 (6 bases). This CDR3 is 13 amino acids long. With 4 bases removed from V and 8 bases from J, the gap between germline ends came to 14 bases. CDR1 PRHDT and CDR2 FYEKMQ come from the germline V gene (reference sequence). CDR3 in amino acids: CASSWIQGWGYTF. The CDR3, as DNA: TGTGCCAGCAGCTGGATACAGGGCTGGGGCTACACCTTC. Based on the CDR3 plus reference TRBV13 and TRBJ1-2, the full variable domain is AAGVIQSPRHLIKEKRETATLKCYPIPRHDTVYWYQQGPGQDPQFLISFYEKMQSDKGSIPDRFSAQQFSDYHSELNMSSLELGDSALYFCASSWIQGWGYTFGSGTRLTVV.

This clonotype was counted only a few times. This sequence joins TRBV7-3 and TRBJ2-2; D gene uncertain. Germline V gene data show CDR1 as SGHTA and CDR2 as FQGTGA. The CDR3 length is 13 residues. Trimming took 4 bases from V and 3 from J, leaving 6 bases between them. In nucleotides, the CDR3 is TGTGCCAGCAGCTCTCATCACACCGGGGAGCTGTTTTTT. Protein product: CASSSHHTGELFF.

V gene TRBV5-4 combines with J gene TRBJ2-5, with 8 nucleotides matching TRBD1. The CDR3 has 15 amino acids. Per germline, CDR1 SGHNT and CDR2 YYREEE (reference sequence). V dropped 3 bases and J dropped 2; count of bases not matched to a gene: 6. The CDR3 sequence is CASSSTTGGQETQYF. In DNA form, the CDR3 reads TGTGCCAGCAGCTCGACAACAGGGGGACAAGAGACCCAGTACTTC.

V gene TRBV9 combines with J gene TRBJ2-1, with 11 bases fitting TRBD2. CDR1 and CDR2 (germline): SGDLS, YYNGEE. After removal of 4 bases from V and 4 bases from J, the junction contained 13 bases not matched to a gene. The CDR3 has 18 amino acids. CDR3 sequence reads: CASSPHEPRLAGYNEQFF. DNA for the CDR3: TGTGCCAGCAGCCCTCACGAACCTCGACTAGCGGGGTACAATGAGCAGTTCTTC. The complete variable domain, with remaining parts taken from reference TRBV9 and TRBJ2-1, reads DSGVTQTPKHLITATGQRVTLRCSPRSGDLSVYWYQQSLDQGLQFLIQYYNGEERAKGNILERFSAQQFPDLHSELNLSSLELGDSALYFCASSPHEPRLAGYNEQFFGPGTRLTVL.

This clonotype occurred a few times. The chain carries TRBV28 and TRBJ1-5; 8 bases are shared with TRBD1. Germline assignment: CDR1 MDHEN and CDR2 SYDVKM. Trimming removed 6 bases from V and 0 bases from J; junction bases left unmatched: 7. CDR3 size: 16 residues. The CDR3 coding sequence is TGTGCCAGCAGCTTGACAGGGGCTTATAGCAATCAGCCCCAGCATTTT. It specifies CASSLTGAYSNQPQHF.

This clonotype was counted ten times or more. V usage is TRBV6-2 or TRBV6-3 and J usage is TRBJ1-2; D is perhaps TRBD1 (6 bases). The CDR3 is made up of 11 amino acids. Trimming left V 4 bases short and J 9 bases short, with 9 bases between. From germline, CDR1 is MNHEY and CDR2 SVGEGT. This CDR3 reads CASSWQGSYTF. CDR3 bases: TGTGCCAGCAGTTGGCAGGGGAGCTACACCTTC.

Ten or more counts support this clonotype. The rearrangement joins TRBV20-1 to TRBJ2-7, with D perhaps TRBD1 (5 bases). The CDR3 sequence is 13 residues long. Germline loops: CDR1 DFQATT, CDR2 SNEGSKA (reference sequence). V lost 7 bases and J 0 bases, leaving 13 bases between the germline ends. The DNA for the CDR3 is TGCAGTGGCAGACAGCCTTCCTCCTACGAGCAGTACTTC. It yields the protein CSGRQPSSYEQYF.

This clonotype occurred many times. The V gene is TRBV19, the J gene TRBJ1-5; 8 bases line up with TRBD1. In germline, CDR1 is LNHDA, CDR2 SQIVND (reference sequence). The V gene end was trimmed by 6 bases and the J gene end by 0 bases; junction bases not matched to a gene: 4. CDR3 length: 15 residues. CDR3 in amino acids: CASRSDRGSNQPQHF. The CDR3 DNA sequence: TGTGCCAGTAGGTCCGACAGGGGTAGCAATCAGCCCCAGCATTTT.

The J gene is TRBJ2-7, the V gene TRBV7-2; no clear D gene. The V and J ends lost 4 bases and 4 bases respectively, with 17 bases between them. CDR1 is SGHTA, CDR2 FQGNSA, per germline. The CDR3 covers 15 residues. CDR3 sequence reads: CASSYQLGSLYEQYF. In nucleotides, the CDR3 is TGTGCCAGCAGCTATCAACTGGGATCCCTATACGAGCAGTACTTC.

This clonotype was observed many times. The J gene is TRBJ2-3, the V gene TRBV7-2; D is unresolved. Germline values: CDR1 SGHTA, CDR2 FQGNSA. V gave up 3 bases and J gave up 0 bases, with 7 bases separating them. This CDR3 is 14 amino acids long. The CDR3: CASSFRASTDTQYF. For the CDR3, the DNA is TGTGCCAGCAGCTTTAGGGCTAGCACAGATACGCAGTATTTT.

The chain has TRBV27 and TRBJ2-7; D may correspond to TRBD1 or TRBD2 (5 bases each). From germline, CDR1 is MNHEY and CDR2 SMNVEV (reference sequence). This CDR3 has 17 amino acids. V dropped 2 bases and J dropped 0 bases, with 17 bases sitting between them. CDR3 bases: TGTGCCAGCAGTTTAAAGGGGCCGGGCGGGTCCTCCTACGAGCAGTACTTC. Translated: CASSLKGPGGSSYEQYF.

This clonotype was seen ten or more times. This chain connects TRBV6-1 to TRBJ2-7; a weak D match, TRBD2 (5 bases). V lost 2 bases, J lost 2 bases, and 13 bases lay in between. The germline V gene encodes CDR1 MNHNS and CDR2 SASEGT. This CDR3 is 15 amino acids long. CDR3 DNA: TGTGCCAGCAGTGAACGGCGGGTGGAAACCTACGAGCAGTACTTC. Protein: CASSERRVETYEQYF.

The chain is built from TRBV6-1 and TRBJ2-3; 7 bases map to TRBD1. Germline loops: CDR1 MNHNS, CDR2 SASEGT. This CDR3 has 15 amino acids. The V and J ends lost 6 bases and 1 base, in that order; junction bases with no gene match: 7. CDR3 in amino acids: CASSRDRPRTDTQYF. The CDR3 DNA reads TGTGCCAGCAGCCGGGACAGACCTCGCACAGATACGCAGTATTTT.

This clonotype was seen at least ten times. The chain employs TRBV5-1 and TRBJ2-7, with D uncertain. Germline CDR1 is SGHRS and CDR2 is YFSETQ. The V and J ends lost 0 bases and 2 bases respectively, with 12 bases between them. The CDR3 runs to 15 residues. CDR3 bases: TGCGCCAGCAGCTTGGTGTTTGGTGGCGCCTACGAGCAGTACTTC. It specifies CASSLVFGGAYEQYF.

The sample holds many counts of this clonotype. V gene TRBV20-1 combines with J gene TRBJ2-3, with a weak D call TRBD2 (6 bases). Germline V gives CDR1 DFQATT, CDR2 SNEGSKA (reference sequence). V was pared by 5 bases and J by 5 bases, with 17 bases between. CDR3 length: 14 residues. The DNA of the CDR3 is TGCAGTGCTCCGACGGCCGGGAGAGGAGATACGCAGTATTTT. Its translation: CSAPTAGRGDTQYF.